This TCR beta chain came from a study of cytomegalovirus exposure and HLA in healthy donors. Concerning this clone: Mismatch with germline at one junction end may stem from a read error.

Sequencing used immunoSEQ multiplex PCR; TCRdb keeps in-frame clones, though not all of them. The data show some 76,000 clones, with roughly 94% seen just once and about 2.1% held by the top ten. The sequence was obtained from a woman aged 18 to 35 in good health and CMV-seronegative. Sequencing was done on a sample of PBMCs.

The CDR3 sequence is CASSPRQGSTEAFF. Here the CDR3 DNA reads TGTGCTAGCAGCCCCAGACAGGGGAGCACTGAAGCTTTCTTT. The chain is built from TRBV7-7 and TRBJ1-1, with TRBD1 matching 8 bases. The germline V gene has CDR1 SSHAT and CDR2 FNYEAQ (reference sequence). There are 14 residues in the CDR3.